A single sample is the source of the 25 T cell receptor beta chains below, sequenced in a study of post-analysis software for immune sequencing data. Unique molecular identifiers were present in the TCR beta cDNA libraries. TCRdb reanalysed the PCR reads using MiXCR and keeps one entry per CDR3 protein. The sample contains under 650,000 distinct CDR3 sequences, roughly 45% of which appear only once. No antigen has been assigned to these receptors. Broader study findings: In patients, about five TRBV segments were more frequent than in controls, with TRBV5-6, TRBV5-1 and TRBV20-1 among them.

Sequenced: blood. The receptors come from a girl aged 5-17 years with multiple sclerosis.

The sample holds a few counts of this clonotype. The V and J genes are TRBV27 and TRBJ1-2; D might be TRBD1 (6 bases). Trimming stripped 6 bases from V and 0 bases from J, with 14 bases between. Germline V CDR1 and CDR2: MNHEY, SMNVEV (reference sequence). The CDR3 loop spans 15 amino acids. DNA for the CDR3: TGTGCCAGCAGCAGAGGGGGGCCTCCTAACTATGGCTACACCTTC. It specifies CASSRGGPPNYGYTF.

This clonotype was observed once. The rearrangement uses TRBV9 and TRBJ1-1; D may be TRBD1 (6 bases). The ends were cut back, 2 bases at V and 4 bases at J, with 9 bases in the middle. This CDR3 is 13 amino acids long. Germline loops: CDR1 SGDLS, CDR2 YYNGEE. The CDR3 loop is CASSVQGSTEAFF. CDR3 in DNA: TGTGCCAGCAGCGTGCAGGGGAGCACTGAAGCTTTCTTT.

The V and J genes are TRBV10-3 and TRBJ2-1; 7 bases align to TRBD1. The CDR3 spans 13 residues. Germline V CDR1 and CDR2: ENHRY, SYGVKD. With 6 bases clipped from V and 7 bases from J, the junction kept 6 bases outside the gene matches. The CDR3 sequence is CAISNRGNNEQFF. In DNA, the CDR3 is TGTGCCATCAGCAACAGGGGAAATAATGAGCAGTTCTTC.

The rearrangement joins TRBV24-1 to TRBJ1-5; 7 nucleotides agree with TRBD1. This CDR3 has 14 residues. The trim removed 8 bases at V and 2 bases at J, leaving 5 bases unmatched. Germline-derived CDR1 and CDR2 are KGHDR and SFDVKD. CDR3 DNA sequence: TGTGCCACCAAGGGGGCTGGGGGCAATCAGCCCCAGCATTTT. Translated: CATKGAGGNQPQHF.

This clonotype was counted once. The genes are TRBV4-3 and TRBJ2-7; 9 bases are a match to TRBD2. V was pared by 1 base and J by 5 bases, with 15 bases of the junction left unmatched. The CDR3 runs to 18 residues. Germline V gene data show CDR1 as LGHNA and CDR2 as YSLEER. CDR3 DNA sequence: TGCGCCAGCAGCCAAGGGATCACTCTAGCGGGGAGGCGGAACGAGCAGTACTTC. It translates to CASSQGITLAGRRNEQYF.

This clonotype has just a few counts. The gene calls are TRBV28 and TRBJ2-5, with TRBD2 as a possible D gene (6 bases). Germline CDR1 is MDHEN and CDR2 is SYDVKM. The CDR3 spans 17 residues. V was trimmed by 1 base and J by 9 bases, leaving 24 bases between them. CDR3: CASSLFALRRRGSAQYF. The CDR3 DNA reads as TGTGCCAGCAGTTTATTCGCCTTAAGAAGGCGGGGTTCGGCCCAGTACTTC.

The chain has TRBV20-1 and TRBJ2-6; D perhaps matches TRBD2 (6 bases). The CDR3 covers 13 residues. Germline V gene lookup returns CDR1 DFQATT and CDR2 SNEGSKA (reference sequence). The V gene lost 6 bases and the J gene lost 4 bases, with 10 bases spanning the gap. CDR3: CSALAVGANVLTF. CDR3 DNA: TGCAGTGCCTTAGCGGTGGGGGCCAACGTCCTGACTTTC.

V gene TRBV11-2 combines with J gene TRBJ2-1; no reliable D call. This CDR3 has 16 residues. CDR1 is SGHAT and CDR2 is FQNNGV in the germline V gene. V lost 0 bases and J 2 bases, leaving 11 bases between the germline ends. The CDR3 reads CASSLDLGQAYNEQFF. In nucleotides, the CDR3 is TGTGCCAGCAGCTTAGATCTTGGTCAAGCCTACAATGAGCAGTTCTTC.

As regards this clonotype: A junction end diverges from the germline sequence, so it may reflect a read error. This chain uses TRBV29-1 with TRBJ1-1; no firm D call. The CDR3 is 13 residues long. CDR1 is SQVTM, CDR2 ANQGSEA, per germline. CDR3 amino acids: CSVERMMNTKAFF. In nucleotides, the CDR3 is TGCAGCGTTGAAAGGATGATGAACACTAAAGCTTTCTTT.

The rearrangement links TRBV29-1 to TRBJ2-1; D remains ambiguous. V lost 4 bases and J lost 5, with 6 bases in between. Germline V CDR1 and CDR2: SQVTM, ANQGSEA. There are 11 residues in the CDR3. CDR3 loop: CSVVSDNEQFF. The CDR3 DNA reads TGCAGCGTTGTCAGTGACAATGAGCAGTTCTTC.

V is TRBV12-3 or TRBV12-4 and J is TRBJ2-4; D may be TRBD1 (6 bases). The CDR3 has 16 amino acids. Trimming took off 3 bases at V and 6 bases at J, with 18 bases between the two ends. CDR3 in DNA: TGTGCCAGCAGTTTTCCCAACAGGGAAGGAGGAAACATTCAGTACTTC. It specifies CASSFPNREGGNIQYF.

This clonotype was observed once. The chain is built from TRBV3-1 and TRBJ1-5, with D unclear. CDR3 length: 15 residues. Germline CDR1 is LGHDT and CDR2 is YNNKEL (reference sequence). V was shortened by 4 bases and J by 2 bases, with 12 bases between the two germline ends. CDR3 amino acids: CASSPGNSGNQPQHF. The CDR3 DNA follows: TGTGCCAGCAGCCCTGGAAATTCGGGCAATCAGCCCCAGCATTTT.

Only one count was recorded for this clonotype. This chain links TRBV6-6 with TRBJ1-2; D is uncertain. There are 13 residues in the CDR3. V lost 7 bases, J lost 3 bases, and 12 bases lay in between. Looked up from germline, CDR1 is MNHNY and CDR2 is SVGAGI (reference sequence). The CDR3 DNA reads TGTGCCAGCACTATACCAACAGACTATGGCTACACCTTC. Protein sequence: CASTIPTDYGYTF.

The chain is built from TRBV5-1 and TRBJ1-4, with 7 bases lining up with TRBD1. Germline V gene lookup returns CDR1 SGHRS and CDR2 YFSETQ. V shed 3 bases and J 3 bases; nucleotides not matched to a gene: 2. The CDR3 extends over 14 amino acids. This CDR3 reads CASSSGTANEKLFF. The CDR3, as DNA: TGCGCCAGCAGCTCCGGGACAGCTAATGAAAAACTGTTTTTT.

The chain has TRBV11-2 and TRBJ2-7; 9 nucleotides agree with TRBD1. The J call is in doubt because the DNA end fits TRBJ2-5 better. The CDR3 totals 14 residues. The germline V gene encodes CDR1 SGHAT and CDR2 FQNNGV. CDR3 nucleotide sequence: TGTGCCAGCAGGACGACAGGGGGTTATGAGACCCAGTACTTC. Translating gives CASRTTGGYETQYF.

This clonotype was found a few times. The chain couples TRBV20-1 to TRBJ2-5, with D possibly being TRBD1 (6 bases). Trimming pared 7 bases from V and 2 bases from J, leaving 14 bases between. There are 13 residues in the CDR3. Germline V lookup: CDR1 DFQATT, CDR2 SNEGSKA (reference sequence). DNA for the CDR3: TGCAGTGGGCGGACAGACTCACAAGAGACCCAGTACTTC. Translated, it gives CSGRTDSQETQYF.

The rearrangement uses TRBV11-2 and TRBJ2-1; D is ambiguous. The CDR3 contains 11 residues. The germline CDR1 and CDR2 sequences are SGHAT and FQNNGV. The germline V and J ends were trimmed by 5 bases and 11 bases, with 10 bases remaining between them. The CDR3 DNA reads TGTGCCAGCAGCCTCCGAGCGAAGCAGTTCTTC. Its translation: CASSLRAKQFF.

CDR3 in amino acids: CASSVGLANEQFF. Written as DNA, the CDR3 is TGTGCCAGCAGCGTTGGACTAGCCAATGAGCAGTTCTTC. The rearrangement uses TRBV9 and TRBJ2-1; 8 positions agree with TRBD2. Germline CDR1 is SGDLS and CDR2 is YYNGEE. The CDR3 is 13 amino acids. J lost 6 bases, V lost 2 bases, and 1 base had no gene match.

This chain joins TRBV7-9 and TRBJ2-2, with no clear D. This CDR3 has 13 amino acids. The V gene lost 3 bases and the J gene lost 5 bases, with 7 bases spanning the gap. The germline V gene encodes CDR1 SEHNR and CDR2 FQNEAQ (reference sequence). CDR3: CASSLLETGELFF. DNA of the CDR3: TGTGCCAGCAGCTTGCTGGAAACCGGGGAGCTGTTTTTT.

The rearrangement joins TRBV10-3 to TRBJ2-5; D gene unclear. The CDR3 has 13 amino acids. Trimming removed 3 bases at V and 6 bases at J, with 11 bases between. CDR1 and CDR2 (germline): ENHRY, SYGVKD. The CDR3 nucleotides read TGTGCCATCAGTGAACGGGTTGAGAAGACCCAGTACTTC. Translating gives CAISERVEKTQYF.

The chain combines TRBV11-2 with TRBJ2-3, with a weak D call TRBD2 (5 bases). This CDR3 is built from 15 residues. Per the germline V gene, CDR1 is SGHAT and CDR2 is FQNNGV. V lost 1 base and J lost 4, with 12 bases in between. The CDR3 sequence: CASSLVVLGADTQYF. The CDR3 DNA reads TGTGCCAGCAGCTTAGTTGTCCTGGGAGCAGATACGCAGTATTTT.

V gene TRBV5-1 combines with J gene TRBJ2-7, with D perhaps TRBD1 (6 bases). The CDR3 is made up of 15 amino acids. Trimming removed 0 bases from V and 5 bases from J, with 15 bases in between. CDR1 is SGHRS, CDR2 YFSETQ, per germline. CDR3: CASSLAWVRGHEQYF. The DNA for the CDR3 is TGCGCCAGCAGCTTGGCTTGGGTCAGGGGCCACGAGCAGTACTTC.

The rearrangement links TRBV7-6 to TRBJ2-1; perhaps D is TRBD1 or TRBD2 (6 bases each). V was clipped by 6 bases and J by 3 bases, with 18 bases between them. CDR1 and CDR2 (germline): SGHVS, FNYEAQ. The CDR3 extends over 16 amino acids. CDR3 sequence: CASSPLGGRGYNEQFF. In DNA, the CDR3 is TGTGCCAGCAGTCCTCTTGGGGGGCGAGGCTACAATGAGCAGTTCTTC.

The genes are TRBV12-3 or TRBV12-4 and TRBJ2-1; D gene unclear. The CDR3 is made up of 11 amino acids. Deletions cut 10 bases from V and 6 bases from J, with 10 bases between. This CDR3 reads CAIRVGNEQFF. The CDR3 nucleotides read TGTGCCATCCGGGTGGGCAATGAGCAGTTCTTC.

The genes are TRBV4-1 and TRBJ1-2; D is ambiguous. The CDR3 contains 13 residues. Trimming pared 0 bases from V and 3 bases from J, leaving 5 bases between. The germline V gene encodes CDR1 MGHRA and CDR2 YSYEKL. Written as DNA, the CDR3 is TGCGCCAGCAGCCAAGATTTCTACTATGGCTACACCTTC. Translating it yields CASSQDFYYGYTF.